This record covers a single T cell receptor (beta chain). Its antigen remains unknown. The data belong to a study of CD8 T cells in ankylosing spondylitis. Making use of molecular barcodes, quantitative 5'-RACE generated TCR beta libraries. Each CDR3 protein is one row after TCRdb ran MiXCR on the 5' RACE reads. Found here are about 700,000 distinct CDR3 sequences, around a fifth of them singletons; the top ten hold under 20%. Study findings and constraints: Disease-linked clones, CD8+, were relatively rare in peripheral blood. Reports of some motif variants in reactive arthritis synovial fluid and blood predate this one. The clones that were linked to disease were reported to be significantly enriched in matched synovial fluid samples from ankylosing spondylitis patients. A motif in TCR beta, a set of roughly eight highly homologous variants, appeared characteristic of ankylosing spondylitis blood.

This CDR3 region has 16 residues. V shed 1 base and J shed 4 bases, with 17 bases lying between them. Germline loops: CDR1 GTSNPN, CDR2 SVGIG (reference sequence). The clonotype comes from a male donor with ankylosing spondylitis. The source material was blood, either unsorted or a sorted T cell fraction (not recorded which). The J gene is TRBJ1-5, the V gene TRBV30, with a possible D match to TRBD1 (5 bases). In DNA, the CDR3 is TGTGCCTGGAGTGCAGGCTCGGGGCAGCTAAATCAGCCCCAGCATTTT. The encoded protein is CAWSAGSGQLNQPQHF.